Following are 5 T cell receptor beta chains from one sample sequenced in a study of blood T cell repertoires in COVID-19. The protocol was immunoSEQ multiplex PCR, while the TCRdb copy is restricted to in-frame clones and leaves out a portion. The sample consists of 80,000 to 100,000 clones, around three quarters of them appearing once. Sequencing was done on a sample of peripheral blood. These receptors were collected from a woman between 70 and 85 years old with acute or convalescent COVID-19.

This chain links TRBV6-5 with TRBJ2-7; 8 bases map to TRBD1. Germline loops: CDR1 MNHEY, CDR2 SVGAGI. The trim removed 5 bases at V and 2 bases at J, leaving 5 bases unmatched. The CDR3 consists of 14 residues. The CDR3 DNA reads TGTGCCAGCAGTAACGCAGGGGGCCCCTACGAGCAGTACTTC. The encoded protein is CASSNAGGPYEQYF.

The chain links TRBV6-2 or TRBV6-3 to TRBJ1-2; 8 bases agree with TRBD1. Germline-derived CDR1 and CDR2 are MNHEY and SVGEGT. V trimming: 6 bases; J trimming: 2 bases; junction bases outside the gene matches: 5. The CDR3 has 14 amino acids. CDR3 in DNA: TGTGCCAGCAGCCCCGGGACAGGAAACTATGGCTACACCTTC. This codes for CASSPGTGNYGYTF.

The CDR3 region has the DNA TGTGCCAGCAGTTACTCGATTCGGGGGATGAACACTGAAGCTTTCTTT. This codes for CASSYSIRGMNTEAFF. The chain is built from TRBV6-5 and TRBJ1-1; D is perhaps TRBD1 (5 bases). V dropped 0 bases and J dropped 0 bases, with 11 bases sitting between them. CDR1 is MNHEY and CDR2 is SVGAGI in the germline V gene. The CDR3 runs 16 residues.

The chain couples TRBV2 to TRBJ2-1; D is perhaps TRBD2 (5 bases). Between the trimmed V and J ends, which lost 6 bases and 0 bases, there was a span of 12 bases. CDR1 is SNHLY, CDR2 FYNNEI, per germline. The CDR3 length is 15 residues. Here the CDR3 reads CASRLVANSYNEQFF. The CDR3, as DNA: TGTGCCAGCAGACTAGTTGCGAACTCCTACAATGAGCAGTTCTTC.

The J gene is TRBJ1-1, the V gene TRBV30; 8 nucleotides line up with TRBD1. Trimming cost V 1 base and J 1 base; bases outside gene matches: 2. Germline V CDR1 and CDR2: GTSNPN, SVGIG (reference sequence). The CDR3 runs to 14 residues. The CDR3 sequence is CAWSGDRRNTEAFF. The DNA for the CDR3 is TGTGCCTGGAGTGGGGACAGGCGGAACACTGAAGCTTTCTTT.